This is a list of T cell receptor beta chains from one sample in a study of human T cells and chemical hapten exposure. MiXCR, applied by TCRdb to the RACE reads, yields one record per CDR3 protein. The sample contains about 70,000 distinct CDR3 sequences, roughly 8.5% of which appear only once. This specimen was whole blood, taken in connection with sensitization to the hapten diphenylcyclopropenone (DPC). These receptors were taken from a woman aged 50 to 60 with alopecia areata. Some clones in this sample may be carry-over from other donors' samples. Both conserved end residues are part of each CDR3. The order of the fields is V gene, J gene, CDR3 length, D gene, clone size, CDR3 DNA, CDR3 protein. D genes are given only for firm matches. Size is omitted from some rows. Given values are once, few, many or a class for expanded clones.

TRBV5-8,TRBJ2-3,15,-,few,TGTGCCAGCAGCTTAAGGATTGGCTTCACAGATACGCAGTATTTT,CASSLRIGFTDTQYF
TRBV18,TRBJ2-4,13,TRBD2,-,TGTGCCAGCTCACCTAGCGGGAGAAACATTCAGTACTTC,CASSPSGRNIQYF
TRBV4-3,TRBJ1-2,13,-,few,TGCGCCAGCAGCCAAGAGCGGAACTATGGCTACACCTTC,CASSQERNYGYTF
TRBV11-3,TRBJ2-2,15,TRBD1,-,TGTGCCAGCAGCCCGGACAGGGGGAGGGCCGGGGAGCTGTTTTTT,CASSPDRGRAGELFF
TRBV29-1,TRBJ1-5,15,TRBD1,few,TGCAGCGTTCTTATCGGACAGGGCAACAATCAGCCCCAGCATTTT,CSVLIGQGNNQPQHF
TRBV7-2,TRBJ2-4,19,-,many,TGTGCCAGCAGCTTAAGGGCCTCCGCTGGACCGATAGCCAAAAACATTCAGTACTTC,CASSLRASAGPIAKNIQYF
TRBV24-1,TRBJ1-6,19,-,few,TGTGCCACCAGTGCACCCGAAAGACAGGACTTGACCGATAATTCACCCCTCCACTTT,CATSAPERQDLTDNSPLHF
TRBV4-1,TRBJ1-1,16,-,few,TGCGCCAGCAGCCAAACCTCGGCCAGACAGATGGCTGAAGCTTTCTTT,CASSQTSARQMAEAFF
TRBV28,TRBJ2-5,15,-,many,TGTGCCAGCAGTCCTCGGCGGGGAGCCCAAGAGACCCAGTACTTC,CASSPRRGAQETQYF
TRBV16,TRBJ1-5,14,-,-,TGTGCCAGCAGCCCGGACCCAGGGAATCAGCCCCAGCATTTT,CASSPDPGNQPQHF
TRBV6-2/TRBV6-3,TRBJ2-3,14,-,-,TGTGCCAGCAGCAAGAATATCGTGACAGATACGCAGTATTTT,CASSKNIVTDTQYF
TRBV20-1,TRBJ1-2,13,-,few,TGCAGTGCTAGAGGGCGGCCTAACTATGGCTACACCTTC,CSARGRPNYGYTF
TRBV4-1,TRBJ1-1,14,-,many,TGCGCCAGCAGCAGGGGCAACCTGAACACTGAAGCTTTCTTT,CASSRGNLNTEAFF
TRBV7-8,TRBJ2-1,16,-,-,TGTGCCAGCAGCTTAGGCGGGACACAGTCCTACAATGAGCAGTTCTTC,CASSLGGTQSYNEQFF
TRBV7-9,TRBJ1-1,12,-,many,TGTGCCAGCAGCTTAACGGGGGCTGAAGCTTTCTTT,CASSLTGAEAFF
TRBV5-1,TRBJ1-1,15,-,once,TGCGCCAGCAGCTTAGGGGCCAGGGTAATGGCTGAAGCTTTCTTT,CASSLGARVMAEAFF
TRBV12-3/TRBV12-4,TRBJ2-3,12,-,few,TGTGCCAGCAGTTTGGAGGCGTATACGCAGTATTTT,CASSLEAYTQYF
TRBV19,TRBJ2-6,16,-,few,TGTGCCAGTAGTCTCCAAGGGGGCTCTGGGGCCAACGTCCTGACTTTC,CASSLQGGSGANVLTF
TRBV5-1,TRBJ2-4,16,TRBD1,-,TGCGCCAGCAGCGCAGGACAGGGAGAGGCCAAAAACATTCAGTACTTC,CASSAGQGEAKNIQYF
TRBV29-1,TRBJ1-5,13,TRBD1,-,TGCAGCGTTCGACAGGGTAGCAATCAGCCCCAGCATTTT,CSVRQGSNQPQHF
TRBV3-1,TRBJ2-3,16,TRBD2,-,TGTGCCAGCAGCCAAGTAGCGGGGGGTCTCACAGATACGCAGTATTTT,CASSQVAGGLTDTQYF
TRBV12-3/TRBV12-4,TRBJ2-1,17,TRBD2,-,TGTGCCAGCAGTTTTTCGGGACTAGCGGATTTTTACAATGAGCAGTTCTTC,CASSFSGLADFYNEQFF
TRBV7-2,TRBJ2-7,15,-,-,TGTGCCAGCAGCTTAGCCGCGACTGCCGCTAACGAGCAGTACTTC,CASSLAATAANEQYF
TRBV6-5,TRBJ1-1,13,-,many,TGTGCCAGCACCGGCACCCTGCCAACTGAAGCTTTCTTT,CASTGTLPTEAFF
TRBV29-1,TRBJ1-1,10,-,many,TGCAGCGCCCTCAACACTGAAGCTTTCTTT,CSALNTEAFF
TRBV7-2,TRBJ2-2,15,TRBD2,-,TGTGCCAGCAGCTTAAGTAGCGGGTACACCGGGGAGCTGTTTTTT,CASSLSSGYTGELFF
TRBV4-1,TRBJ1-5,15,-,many,TGCGCCAGCAGCCAAGTCTCAGGGAGTAATCAGCCCCAGCATTTT,CASSQVSGSNQPQHF
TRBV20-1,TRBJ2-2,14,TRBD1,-,TGCAGTGCTAGTCGGACAGGGGACACCGGGGAGCTGTTTTTT,CSASRTGDTGELFF
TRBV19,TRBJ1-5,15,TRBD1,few,TGTGCCAGTAGTATGATCACAGGGGTGGCTCAGCCCCAGCATTTT,CASSMITGVAQPQHF
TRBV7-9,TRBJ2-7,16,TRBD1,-,TGTGCCAGCAGCCTCTCCCCCGACAGGGGAAACTACGAGCAGTACTTC,CASSLSPDRGNYEQYF
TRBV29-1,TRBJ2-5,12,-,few,TGCAGCGTTGAATGGCTACTAGAGACCCAGTACTTC,CSVEWLLETQYF
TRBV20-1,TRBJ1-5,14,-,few,TGCAGTGCTAGGAAGCAGGGAGGCAATCAGCCCCAGCATTTT,CSARKQGGNQPQHF
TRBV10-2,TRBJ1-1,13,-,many,TGCGCCAGCAGTGTGGGACTGGTCACTGAAGCTTTCTTT,CASSVGLVTEAFF
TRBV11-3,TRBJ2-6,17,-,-,TGTGCCAGCAGCTCCGGAACTGGGAGCTCTGGGGCCAACGTCCTGACTTTC,CASSSGTGSSGANVLTF
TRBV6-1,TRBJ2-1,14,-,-,TGTGCCAGCTCGGCTGGACAGAGCTACAATGAGCAGTTCTTC,CASSAGQSYNEQFF
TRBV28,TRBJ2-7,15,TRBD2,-,TGTGCCAGCAGGGGCCGGACTAGCGGGAGGCTCGAGCAGTACTTC,CASRGRTSGRLEQYF
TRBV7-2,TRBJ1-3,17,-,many,TGTGCCAGCAGTCCGGCCGGGGGATTATTCTCTGGAAACACCATATATTTT,CASSPAGGLFSGNTIYF
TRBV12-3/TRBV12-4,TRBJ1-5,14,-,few,TGTGCCAGCAGCCACGGGACGGACAATCAGCCCCAGCATTTT,CASSHGTDNQPQHF
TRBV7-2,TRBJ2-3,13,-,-,TGTGCCAGCAACGGGGGGCTAACAGATACGCAGTATTTT,CASNGGLTDTQYF
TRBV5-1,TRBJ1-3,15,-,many,TGCGCCAGCAGCCCAGGGGAGGTCATGAGAAACACCATATATTTT,CASSPGEVMRNTIYF
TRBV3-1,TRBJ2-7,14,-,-,TGTGCCAGCAGCCAAGATCCAGGGGGGTACGAGCAGTACTTC,CASSQDPGGYEQYF
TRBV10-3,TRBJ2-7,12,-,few,TGTGCCATCAGTGACGGGCAAGCCGAGCAGTACTTC,CAISDGQAEQYF
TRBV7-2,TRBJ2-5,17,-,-,TGTGCCAGCAGTCATAGCCACGGGACATCCCTTCGAGAGACCCAGTACTTC,CASSHSHGTSLRETQYF
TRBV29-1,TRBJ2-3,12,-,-,TGCAGCGCTATAGTGCCTCCTGATACGCAGTATTTT,CSAIVPPDTQYF
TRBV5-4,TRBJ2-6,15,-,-,TGTGCCAGCAGCTTGGAAGGGACTGGGGCCAACGTCCTGACTTTC,CASSLEGTGANVLTF
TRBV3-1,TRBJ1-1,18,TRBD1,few,TGTGCCAGCAGCCAAGACCCCACGGGGACAGGGGTGTCCACTGAAGCTTTCTTT,CASSQDPTGTGVSTEAFF
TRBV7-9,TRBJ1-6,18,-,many,TGTGCCAGCAGCTTTCACGTCGGGGTGTCTCATTATAATTCACCCCTCCACTTT,CASSFHVGVSHYNSPLHF
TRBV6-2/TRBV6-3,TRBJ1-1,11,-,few,TGTGCCAGCACCCAGGGCCCTGAAGCTTTCTTT,CASTQGPEAFF
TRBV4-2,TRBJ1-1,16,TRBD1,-,TGTGCCAGCAGCCAGGTACGACAGGGCCCGAACACTGAAGCTTTCTTT,CASSQVRQGPNTEAFF
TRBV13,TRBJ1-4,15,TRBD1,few,TGTGCCAGCAGCCTCTCGACAGGGGGTGATGAAAAACTGTTTTTT,CASSLSTGGDEKLFF
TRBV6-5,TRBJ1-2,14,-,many,TGTGCCAGCAGTTACCCGCAGGGAAGCTATGGCTACACCTTC,CASSYPQGSYGYTF
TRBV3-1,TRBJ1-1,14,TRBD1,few,TGTGCCAGCAGCGAGACAGGGTTGAAGACTGAAGCTTTCTTT,CASSETGLKTEAFF
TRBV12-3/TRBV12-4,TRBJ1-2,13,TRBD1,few,TGTGCCAGCAGTTTTAGACAGGGCTCTGGCTACACCTTC,CASSFRQGSGYTF
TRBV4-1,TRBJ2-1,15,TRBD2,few,TGCGCCAGCAGCCAAGGGACTAGCGGGGGAAATGAGCAGTTCTTC,CASSQGTSGGNEQFF
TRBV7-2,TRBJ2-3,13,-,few,TGTGCCAGCAGCTCTCTAGCCGCAGATACGCAGTATTTT,CASSSLAADTQYF
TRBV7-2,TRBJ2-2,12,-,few,TGTGCCAGCAACCCCGTGGCCGGGGAGCTGTTTTTT,CASNPVAGELFF
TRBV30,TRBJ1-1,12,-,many,TGTGCCGTTCCCACTGGGAACACTGAAGCTTTCTTT,CAVPTGNTEAFF
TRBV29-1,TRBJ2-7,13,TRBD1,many,TGCAGCGCCTTGACAGGGGGCTCCTACGAGCAGTACTTC,CSALTGGSYEQYF
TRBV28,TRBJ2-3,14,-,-,TGTGCCAGCAGTTTCGGTGAAAGCACAGATACGCAGTATTTT,CASSFGESTDTQYF
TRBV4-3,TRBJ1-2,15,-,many,TGCGCCAGCAGCCAAGCCAGCAGGGGAGACTATGGCTACACCTTC,CASSQASRGDYGYTF